This section outlines one TCR beta chain sequence together with its context. This sample is part of a study of blood T cell repertoires in COVID-19. Whole-study context: Acute and convalescent COVID-19 samples came from the United States, Italy and Spain. Sample material is recorded as cDNA or gDNA derived from T cells, B-cell-depleted T cells, or PBMCs.

Study processing details: Reference gene primer amplification yielded estimated nucleated cell counts. Sequencing was performed with immunoSEQ multiplex PCR; in TCRdb, only in-frame clones are kept and a portion is missing. V and J calls and clone size come straight from that table; D and trimming were deduced from the DNA. There are around 80,000 clones in the sample; roughly four fifths occur only once, and less than 20% lies in the top ten. The CDR3 spans 15 residues. Germline lookup yields CDR1 SGDLS and CDR2 YYNGEE. Germline trimming cut 0 bases from V and 2 bases from J; bases unmatched to any gene: 2.

The sequenced material came from peripheral blood. The chain employs TRBV9 and TRBJ1-5; 7 nucleotides align to TRBD1. This clonotype was sampled from a woman older than 75 with active or convalescent COVID-19. CDR3 in amino acids: CASSVDGTGNQPQHF. The CDR3, as DNA: TGTGCCAGCAGCGTAGACGGGACAGGCAATCAGCCCCAGCATTTT.